A selection of T cell receptor beta chains follows, all from one sample in a study of vaccination effects on CD4 cells after COVID-19. The method was immunoSEQ multiplex PCR; TCRdb's version includes in-frame clones alone and lacks a portion of them. The sample consists of some 30,000 clones, roughly 80% of them appearing once. The antigens of these receptors remain unknown. Material: CD4+ T cells from PBMCs cultured with HCoV-229E spike peptides, obtained after COVID-19 vaccination. These receptors all stem from a human donor who received a COVID-19 vaccine. Both conserved end residues are part of each CDR3. A D gene is named only where the DNA matches it firmly. Some rows have no size entry. The others give once, few or many, or a class for an expanded clone.

TRBD1	-	TRBV5-1	TRBJ1-1	TGCGCCAGCAGCGTAGACAGGGGGTCTGAAGCTTTCTTT	CASSVDRGSEAFF
-	-	TRBV12-3/TRBV12-4	TRBJ1-2	TGTGCCAGCACCTGGGGAGAGAACTATGGCTACACCTTC	CASTWGENYGYTF
-	-	TRBV18	TRBJ2-1	TGTGCCAGCGCTGAAGCGGGCTACAATGAGCAGTTCTTC	CASAEAGYNEQFF
-	few	TRBV13	TRBJ2-3	TGTGCCAGCAGCCAACCCTGGGGAACCTCTAGCACAGATACGCAGTATTTT	CASSQPWGTSSTDTQYF
-	-	TRBV2	TRBJ1-4	TGTGCCAGCAGGGAACAGGGAGAAGGGGAAAAACTGTTTTTT	CASREQGEGEKLFF
-	-	TRBV6-6	TRBJ2-7	TGTGCCAGCAGCTCTGTGGAGGACGAGCAGTACTTC	CASSSVEDEQYF
TRBD2	once	TRBV7-2	TRBJ2-3	TGTGCCAGCAGCCTGATGGGACTAAGGATGGATACGCAGTATTTT	CASSLMGLRMDTQYF
TRBD1	-	TRBV2	TRBJ1-5	TGTGCCAGCAGTGACCGTACCTCCTTCCCAGGGGGGGAGGATCAGCCCCAGCATTTT	CASSDRTSFPGGEDQPQHF
-	-	TRBV27	TRBJ2-7	TGTGCCAGCAGTCCCCGAGGACAAAGAAACTACGAGCAGTACTTC	CASSPRGQRNYEQYF
-	-	TRBV6-5	TRBJ2-7	TGTGCCAGCAGTTACTCGATTTCTGATTCCTACGAGCAGTACTTC	CASSYSISDSYEQYF
TRBD1	few	TRBV6-5	TRBJ1-2	TGTGCCAGCAGCGATACAGGGGTAGCGAGGGGCTACACCTTC	CASSDTGVARGYTF
TRBD2	-	TRBV3-1/TRBV3-2	TRBJ2-1	TGTGCCAGCAGCCCCGCTAGCGGGGGGGTTCTGTATAATGAGCAGTTCTTC	CASSPASGGVLYNEQFF
-	-	TRBV10-3	TRBJ1-3	TGTGCCATCAGCGAACACGGACACTACTCTGGAAACACCATATATTTT	CAISEHGHYSGNTIYF
-	-	TRBV5-5	TRBJ1-4	TGTGCCAGCACCCCGGGGGGTCGCGGGGCAACTAATGAAAAACTGTTTTTT	CASTPGGRGATNEKLFF
TRBD2	-	TRBV10-2	TRBJ2-1	TGCGCCAGCGGGACTAGCGGACCCTACAATGAGCAGTTCTTC	CASGTSGPYNEQFF
TRBD1	-	TRBV4-1	TRBJ1-6	TGCGCCAGCAGGGTCCAGGGGGATATCTATAATTCACCCCTCCACTTT	CASRVQGDIYNSPLHF
TRBD1	few	TRBV9	TRBJ1-1	TGTGCCAGCAGCGTAGACGGACAGGGAAACACTGAAGCTTTCTTT	CASSVDGQGNTEAFF
-	-	TRBV6-5	TRBJ1-6	TGTGCCAGCAATCCAAGGGAACAGGCTAATTCACCCCTCCACTTT	CASNPREQANSPLHF
-	-	TRBV6-5	TRBJ2-2	TGTGCCAGCAGGACAACAGGGTACGCCGGGGAGCTGTTTTTT	CASRTTGYAGELFF
TRBD1	-	TRBV3-1/TRBV3-2	TRBJ1-1	TGTGCCAGCAGCCAAGGGGAGACAGGGGGATACACTGAAGCTTTCTTT	CASSQGETGGYTEAFF
-	once	TRBV3-1/TRBV3-2	TRBJ2-3	TGTGCCAGCAGCCAAGAATCACAGCGATTCACAGATACGCAGTATTTT	CASSQESQRFTDTQYF
TRBD1	-	TRBV7-2	TRBJ1-2	TGTGCCAGCAGCTCGGGACAGGGGTCCTACTATGGCTACACCTTC	CASSSGQGSYYGYTF
-	-	TRBV27	TRBJ1-4	TGTGCCAGCAGTCCCCGGGCGTATGAAAAACTGTTTTTT	CASSPRAYEKLFF
TRBD1	once	TRBV19	TRBJ1-1	TGTGCCAGTACCGGGACAGGGTGGGGAACTGAAGCTTTCTTT	CASTGTGWGTEAFF
TRBD1	-	TRBV5-1	TRBJ2-7	TGCGCCAGCAGCTTGGCCCGACAGGGCCCAGGCGAGCAGTACTTC	CASSLARQGPGEQYF
-	-	TRBV6-5	TRBJ1-1	TGTGCCAGCAGTAGGGGGTACACTGAAGCTTTCTTT	CASSRGYTEAFF
TRBD1	few	TRBV5-5	TRBJ2-1	TGTGCCAGCTTGAGCCTCGGGGGACAGGGATTCAATGAGCAGTTCTTC	CASLSLGGQGFNEQFF
TRBD1	-	TRBV7-9	TRBJ1-6	TGTGCCAGCAGCCAGACAGGGTATAATTCACCCCTCCACTTT	CASSQTGYNSPLHF
-	few	TRBV2	TRBJ1-5	TGTGCCAGCAGTGAATTTGGAGGCCAGGGTAGCAATCAGCCCCAGCATTTT	CASSEFGGQGSNQPQHF
-	-	TRBV6-4	TRBJ2-1	TGTGCCAGCAGTGAGCAGGCGGGGTACCCTTACAATGAGCAGTTCTTC	CASSEQAGYPYNEQFF
TRBD1	-	TRBV11-2	TRBJ1-4	TGTGCCAGCAGCATCGACAGGGGGCGCGCTGAAAAACTGTTTTTT	CASSIDRGRAEKLFF
-	-	TRBV6-5	TRBJ2-3	TGTGCCAGCACGAGCCCGGTGGGAGATACGCAGTATTTT	CASTSPVGDTQYF
TRBD1	-	TRBV3-1/TRBV3-2	TRBJ1-1	TGTGCCAGCAGCCAATTGGGACAGGCTCTGTACACTGAAGCTTTCTTT	CASSQLGQALYTEAFF
TRBD2	few	TRBV4-2	TRBJ2-3	TGTGCCAGCAGCCCGACTAGCGGCACTAGCACAGATACGCAGTATTTT	CASSPTSGTSTDTQYF
-	-	TRBV18	TRBJ2-5	TGTGCCAGCTCACCAAAGGGGGAAGAGACCCAGTACTTC	CASSPKGEETQYF
-	-	TRBV19	TRBJ2-3	TGTGCCAGTAGACCTACCCAAGCGGATACGCAGTATTTT	CASRPTQADTQYF
TRBD1	-	TRBV10-3	TRBJ2-5	TGTGCCATCAGTGGATTGGGCAGGGGGCAAGAGACCCAGTACTTC	CAISGLGRGQETQYF
-	-	TRBV5-1	TRBJ2-2	TGCGCCAGCAGCGGTGGACAGTCCGGGGAGCTGTTTTTT	CASSGGQSGELFF
TRBD1	few	TRBV2	TRBJ1-2	TGTGCCAGCAGTGCACAGGGGGCTGGGATCTATGGCTACACCTTC	CASSAQGAGIYGYTF
-	-	TRBV30	TRBJ2-6	TGTGCCTGGAGGGTCGGGGCCAACGTCCTGACTTTC	CAWRVGANVLTF
-	-	TRBV20-1	TRBJ2-1	TGCAGTGCCGCCGGGGAAAATGAGCAGTTCTTC	CSAAGENEQFF
TRBD2	-	TRBV6-6	TRBJ2-3	TGTGCCAGCAGTTACCAGGGCGGGGGGGGCCCGGATACGCAGTATTTT	CASSYQGGGGPDTQYF
TRBD1	few	TRBV29-1	TRBJ1-2	TGCAGCGTGGAACAGGGGGCTGGTTATGGCTACACCTTC	CSVEQGAGYGYTF
-	-	TRBV18	TRBJ2-5	TGTGCCAGCTCACCTGACGGACAAGAGACCCAGTACTTC	CASSPDGQETQYF
-	-	TRBV18	TRBJ1-1	TGTGCCAGCTCACCGAGGGGTCGGAACACTGAAGCTTTCTTT	CASSPRGRNTEAFF
TRBD2	-	TRBV11-2	TRBJ2-2	TGTGCCAGCAGCTTAGGGACTAGCGGTTTAAACACCGGGGAGCTGTTTTTT	CASSLGTSGLNTGELFF
TRBD2	-	TRBV18	TRBJ2-1	TGTGCCAGCTCACCGGGTGGCGGGAGGCACTACAATGAGCAGTTCTTC	CASSPGGGRHYNEQFF
-	-	TRBV6-1	TRBJ2-3	TGTGCCAGCAGTGAAAGGCAGGTGGGCACAGATACGCAGTATTTT	CASSERQVGTDTQYF
-	-	TRBV10-1	TRBJ2-3	TGCGCCAGCAGTGGGGCGAGGGGGGAAACAGATACGCAGTATTTT	CASSGARGETDTQYF
-	-	TRBV10-2	TRBJ2-7	TGCGCCAGCAGTGTGGTTAGGGGATCCTACGAGCAGTACTTC	CASSVVRGSYEQYF
-	-	TRBV5-1	TRBJ2-6	TGCGCCAGCAGCCCAGAGCAATCTGGGGCCAACGTCCTGACTTTC	CASSPEQSGANVLTF
TRBD1	-	TRBV18	TRBJ2-1	TGTGCCAGCTCACCACCCAGACAGGGTGGGAATGAGCAGTTCTTC	CASSPPRQGGNEQFF
-	-	TRBV6-5	TRBJ1-1	TGTGCCAGCAGCCGAAGGGGGAACACTGAAGCTTTCTTT	CASSRRGNTEAFF
-	-	TRBV11-2	TRBJ1-3	TGTGCCAGCAGACATATCAGGGCTTTGGCTGGAAACACCATATATTTT	CASRHIRALAGNTIYF
-	-	TRBV9	TRBJ1-2	TGTGCCAGCAGCGTAGAGGCAGCTCCCGGCTACACCTTC	CASSVEAAPGYTF
-	once	TRBV3-1/TRBV3-2	TRBJ2-3	TGTGCCAGCAGCCAAGATGAATCAACGCAGTATTTT	CASSQDESTQYF
TRBD1	few	TRBV10-1	TRBJ2-6	TGCGCCAGCAGACGACAGGGGACTCCCAGGTCTGGGGCCAACGTCCTGACTTTC	CASRRQGTPRSGANVLTF
-	-	TRBV5-1	TRBJ2-7	TGCGCCAGCAGCTTGGGGGCAGTACAGGTGTTTTCCTACGAGCAGTACTTC	CASSLGAVQVFSYEQYF
TRBD2	-	TRBV9	TRBJ2-5	TGTGCCAGCAGCGTGGGGACTATTCAAGAGACCCAGTACTTC	CASSVGTIQETQYF
-	-	TRBV6-4	TRBJ1-2	TGTGCCAGCAGTGAAGGGGCTAACTATGGCTACACCTTC	CASSEGANYGYTF